The rows below give T cell receptor beta chains drawn from one sample of a study of blood T cell repertoires in COVID-19. This table comes from immunoSEQ multiplex PCR, and its TCRdb copy is limited to in-frame clones, with some not included. The data hold roughly 330,000 clones, with about 84% observed a single time. Sequencing was carried out using peripheral blood. The receptors were gathered from a woman between 50 and 59 years old with acute or convalescent COVID-19. Both conserved end residues are part of each CDR3. Fields, in order: V gene, J gene, clone size, D gene, CDR3 protein, CDR3 DNA. D genes are given only for firm matches. Clone size appears in some rows only: once, few, many, or a class for an expanded clone.

V: TRBV6-2/TRBV6-3; J: TRBJ2-3; size: NA; D: TRBD2; CDR3: CASSYGWGLAGTKSTQYF; DNA: TGTGCCAGCAGTTACGGTTGGGGCCTAGCGGGGACCAAGTCCACGCAGTATTTT
V: TRBV7-2; J: TRBJ2-3; size: NA; D: NA; CDR3: CASSLWRGDTQYF; DNA: TGTGCCAGCAGCTTATGGCGGGGAGATACGCAGTATTTT
V: TRBV24-1; J: TRBJ1-2; size: NA; D: TRBD1; CDR3: CATSEPGQGSLDGYTF; DNA: TGTGCCACCAGTGAGCCAGGACAGGGAAGCTTGGATGGCTACACCTTC
V: TRBV7-2; J: TRBJ1-2; size: few; D: NA; CDR3: CASSLVLQGGVGTF; DNA: TGTGCCAGCAGCTTGGTCTTACAGGGAGGGGTGGGCACCTTC
V: TRBV7-2; J: TRBJ2-2; size: NA; D: TRBD1; CDR3: CASNRPLTGANTGELFF; DNA: TGTGCCAGCAACAGGCCTTTGACAGGGGCGAACACCGGGGAGCTGTTTTTT
V: TRBV7-9; J: TRBJ1-4; size: NA; D: NA; CDR3: CASSSEKLFF; DNA: TGTGCCAGCAGCTCGGAAAAACTGTTTTTT
V: TRBV5-1; J: TRBJ1-4; size: NA; D: NA; CDR3: CASTPRQAGTNEKLFF; DNA: TGCGCCAGCACCCCCCGGCAGGCAGGCACTAATGAAAAACTGTTTTTT
V: TRBV5-1; J: TRBJ2-7; size: NA; D: TRBD2; CDR3: CASSLSGGGSYEQYF; DNA: TGCGCCAGCAGCTTGTCGGGGGGAGGTTCCTACGAGCAGTACTTC
V: TRBV7-8; J: TRBJ1-1; size: NA; D: TRBD1; CDR3: CASSSHRQGMGEAFF; DNA: TGTGCCAGCAGCTCGCACCGACAGGGAATGGGTGAGGCTTTCTTT
V: TRBV6-5; J: TRBJ2-5; size: NA; D: TRBD1; CDR3: CASSYNRGEETQYF; DNA: TGTGCCAGCAGTTACAACAGGGGTGAAGAGACCCAGTACTTC
V: TRBV11-3; J: TRBJ2-1; size: NA; D: TRBD1; CDR3: CASSLEGQSSYNEQFF; DNA: TGTGCCAGCAGCCTTGAGGGACAGAGCTCCTACAATGAGCAGTTCTTC
V: TRBV5-1; J: TRBJ2-1; size: once; D: NA; CDR3: CASSRRLGPHEQFF; DNA: TGCGCCAGCAGCCGCCGACTAGGGCCCCATGAGCAGTTCTTC
V: TRBV5-4; J: TRBJ2-1; size: NA; D: TRBD1; CDR3: CASSSARGQGIVNEQFF; DNA: TGTGCCAGCAGCTCCGCGCGGGGACAGGGAATAGTGAATGAGCAGTTCTTC
V: TRBV2; J: TRBJ2-7; size: once; D: TRBD1; CDR3: CASTAWDRVDEQYF; DNA: TGTGCCAGCACAGCATGGGACAGGGTAGACGAGCAGTACTTC
V: TRBV19; J: TRBJ2-7; size: NA; D: TRBD2; CDR3: CASSLSGSGTSYEQYF; DNA: TGTGCCAGTAGTCTCAGTGGTAGCGGGACCTCCTACGAGCAGTACTTC
V: TRBV6-1; J: TRBJ2-2; size: NA; D: TRBD1; CDR3: CASSESWDRQRLDTGELFF; DNA: TGTGCCAGCAGTGAATCGTGGGACAGACAACGATTAGACACCGGGGAGCTGTTTTTT
V: TRBV2; J: TRBJ1-6; size: NA; D: NA; CDR3: CASSAAEGAPLHF; DNA: TGTGCCAGCAGTGCAGCAGAAGGGGCACCCCTCCACTTT
V: TRBV5-1; J: TRBJ1-2; size: once; D: TRBD1; CDR3: CASSPTGVGGYTF; DNA: TGCGCCAGCAGCCCGACAGGGGTGGGAGGCTACACCTTC
V: TRBV24-1; J: TRBJ2-5; size: NA; D: TRBD1; CDR3: CATGWTGGIQETQYF; DNA: TGTGCCACCGGATGGACAGGGGGCATTCAAGAGACCCAGTACTTC
V: TRBV2; J: TRBJ1-1; size: few; D: NA; CDR3: CASSEATANTEAFF; DNA: TGTGCCAGCAGTGAAGCGACAGCTAACACTGAAGCTTTCTTT
V: TRBV5-4; J: TRBJ2-1; size: NA; D: TRBD2; CDR3: CASKTSGRAAWEEQFF; DNA: TGTGCCAGCAAGACTAGCGGGAGGGCCGCTTGGGAAGAGCAGTTCTTC
V: TRBV29-1; J: TRBJ1-1; size: NA; D: NA; CDR3: CSVSGGAGEAFF; DNA: TGCAGCGTTTCGGGGGGGGCGGGTGAAGCTTTCTTT
V: TRBV28; J: TRBJ2-5; size: NA; D: NA; CDR3: CASSLRQDQETQYF; DNA: TGTGCCAGCAGTTTGAGACAGGACCAAGAGACCCAGTACTTC
V: TRBV19; J: TRBJ2-5; size: NA; D: TRBD2; CDR3: CASVGLAGARETQYF; DNA: TGTGCCAGTGTGGGACTAGCGGGGGCGAGGGAGACCCAGTACTTC
V: TRBV13; J: TRBJ2-7; size: NA; D: TRBD1; CDR3: CASSLDPRTPGQGPYEQYF; DNA: TGTGCCAGCAGCTTAGATCCTAGGACACCGGGACAGGGCCCCTACGAGCAGTACTTC
V: TRBV9; J: TRBJ1-2; size: NA; D: NA; CDR3: CASSVSGPDNYGYTF; DNA: TGTGCCAGCAGCGTATCAGGTCCCGATAACTATGGCTACACCTTC
V: TRBV4-2; J: TRBJ2-5; size: NA; D: TRBD1; CDR3: CASSPTPGGRGRLETQYF; DNA: TGTGCCAGCAGCCCGACGCCGGGTGGCAGGGGGCGTTTGGAGACCCAGTACTTC
V: TRBV28; J: TRBJ2-5; size: NA; D: NA; CDR3: CASSFEGRETQYF; DNA: TGTGCCAGCAGTTTCGAGGGGAGGGAGACCCAGTACTTC
V: TRBV20-1; J: TRBJ2-1; size: NA; D: NA; CDR3: CSASFDGSSYNEQFF; DNA: TGCAGTGCTAGTTTCGACGGGAGCTCCTACAATGAGCAGTTCTTC
V: TRBV7-2; J: TRBJ2-7; size: NA; D: NA; CDR3: CASSLAGGLTREQYF; DNA: TGTGCCAGCAGCTTAGCGGGAGGCCTAACAAGGGAGCAGTACTTC
V: TRBV7-2; J: TRBJ1-1; size: few; D: NA; CDR3: CASSLGQNTEAFF; DNA: TGTGCCAGCAGCTTAGGGCAGAACACTGAAGCTTTCTTT
V: TRBV7-9; J: TRBJ2-7; size: NA; D: TRBD1; CDR3: CASSMFGTGKNSYEQYF; DNA: TGTGCCAGCAGTATGTTCGGGACAGGGAAGAATTCCTACGAGCAGTACTTC
V: TRBV4-1; J: TRBJ2-1; size: NA; D: TRBD1; CDR3: CASSHDRGRSYNEQFF; DNA: TGCGCCAGCAGCCACGACAGGGGGCGCTCCTACAATGAGCAGTTCTTC
V: TRBV9; J: TRBJ1-2; size: once; D: TRBD1; CDR3: CASSDRQGAREANYGYTF; DNA: TGTGCCAGCAGCGATAGACAGGGGGCTCGGGAAGCTAACTATGGCTACACCTTC
V: TRBV27; J: TRBJ2-6; size: once; D: TRBD1; CDR3: CASSLFTHGTGLEDSGANVLTF; DNA: TGTGCCAGCAGTTTATTCACCCACGGGACAGGGTTGGAAGATAGTGGGGCCAACGTCCTGACTTTC
V: TRBV5-4; J: TRBJ1-4; size: NA; D: NA; CDR3: CASSPARGEKLFF; DNA: TGTGCCAGCTCCCCCGCCCGCGGGGAAAAACTGTTTTTT
V: TRBV20-1; J: TRBJ2-3; size: NA; D: TRBD2; CDR3: CSASVSGSRSDTQYF; DNA: TGCAGTGCTAGTGTCAGCGGGAGTCGGTCAGATACGCAGTATTTT
V: TRBV4-3; J: TRBJ2-7; size: NA; D: NA; CDR3: CASSQGGVGSYEQYF; DNA: TGCGCCAGCAGCCAAGGCGGGGTGGGCTCCTACGAGCAGTACTTC
V: TRBV5-6; J: TRBJ2-3; size: NA; D: TRBD1; CDR3: CASSYLLRGITDTQYF; DNA: TGTGCCAGCAGCTACCTCCTCAGGGGGATCACAGATACGCAGTATTTT
V: TRBV23-1; J: TRBJ2-5; size: NA; D: NA; CDR3: CASSQSQQGRTQETQYF; DNA: TGCGCCAGCAGTCAATCGCAGCAGGGGAGAACACAAGAGACCCAGTACTTC
V: TRBV18; J: TRBJ2-1; size: NA; D: NA; CDR3: CASSQGLYNEQFF; DNA: TGTGCCAGCTCTCAGGGACTTTACAATGAGCAGTTCTTC
V: TRBV20-1; J: TRBJ1-1; size: NA; D: TRBD1; CDR3: CSAHRGAEAFF; DNA: TGCAGTGCTCACAGGGGAGCTGAAGCTTTCTTT
V: TRBV7-2; J: TRBJ2-7; size: NA; D: TRBD1; CDR3: CASTVTGDEQYF; DNA: TGTGCCAGCACCGTTACAGGGGACGAGCAGTACTTC
V: TRBV19; J: TRBJ2-5; size: NA; D: NA; CDR3: CASYYQETQYF; DNA: TGTGCCAGTTACTACCAAGAGACCCAGTACTTC
V: TRBV2; J: TRBJ1-4; size: NA; D: NA; CDR3: CASPREGGDEKLFF; DNA: TGTGCCAGCCCGAGGGAGGGCGGGGATGAAAAACTGTTTTTT
V: TRBV5-1; J: TRBJ2-3; size: NA; D: NA; CDR3: CASSLGFNTDTQYF; DNA: TGCGCCAGCAGCTTGGGTTTTAACACAGATACGCAGTATTTT
V: TRBV24-1; J: TRBJ1-5; size: NA; D: NA; CDR3: CATSDSRRYSNQPQHF; DNA: TGTGCCACCAGTGATTCCCGTCGGTATAGCAATCAGCCCCAGCATTTT
V: TRBV27; J: TRBJ2-3; size: NA; D: NA; CDR3: CASSLDRPSTDTQYF; DNA: TGTGCCAGCAGTTTAGACAGGCCCAGCACAGATACGCAGTATTTT